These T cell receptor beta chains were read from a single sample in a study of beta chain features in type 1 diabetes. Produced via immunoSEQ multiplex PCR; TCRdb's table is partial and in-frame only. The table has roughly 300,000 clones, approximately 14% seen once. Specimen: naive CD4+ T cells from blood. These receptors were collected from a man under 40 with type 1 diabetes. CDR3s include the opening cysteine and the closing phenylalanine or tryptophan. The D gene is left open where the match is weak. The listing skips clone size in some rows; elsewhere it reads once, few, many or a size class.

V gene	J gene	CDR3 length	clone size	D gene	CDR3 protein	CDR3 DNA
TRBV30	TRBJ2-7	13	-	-	CAWSVRGIYEQYF	TGTGCCTGGAGTGTACGGGGTATCTACGAGCAGTACTTC
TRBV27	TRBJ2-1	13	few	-	CASSSPAYNEQFF	TGTGCCAGCAGTTCCCCGGCCTACAATGAGCAGTTCTTC
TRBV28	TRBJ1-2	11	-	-	CASKENYGYTF	TGTGCCAGTAAGGAGAACTATGGCTACACCTTC
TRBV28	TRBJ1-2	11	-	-	CASSSRGGYTF	TGTGCCAGCAGTAGCCGGGGGGGCTACACCTTC
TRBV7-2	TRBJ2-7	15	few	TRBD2	CASSFVAGLSYEQYF	TGTGCCAGCAGCTTTGTAGCGGGACTATCCTACGAGCAGTACTTC
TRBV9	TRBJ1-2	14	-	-	CASSVGVLADGYTF	TGTGCCAGCAGCGTAGGGGTTCTCGCGGATGGCTACACCTTC
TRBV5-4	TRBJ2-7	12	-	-	CASSLTDYEQYF	TGTGCCAGCAGCCTGACAGATTACGAGCAGTACTTC
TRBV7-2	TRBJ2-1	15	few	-	CASTGQSYSYNEQFF	TGTGCCAGCACTGGACAGTCCTACTCCTACAATGAGCAGTTCTTC
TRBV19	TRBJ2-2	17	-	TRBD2	CASSSRLAGGPTGELFF	TGTGCCAGTAGTTCGAGACTAGCGGGAGGGCCCACCGGGGAGCTGTTTTTT
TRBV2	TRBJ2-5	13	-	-	CASRERPLETQYF	TGTGCCAGCAGGGAACGTCCCTTAGAGACCCAGTACTTC
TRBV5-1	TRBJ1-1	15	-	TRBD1	CASSLVAAGTGIAFF	TGCGCCAGCAGCCTGGTGGCCGCCGGGACAGGGATCGCTTTCTTT
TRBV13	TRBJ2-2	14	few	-	CATRTDRNTGELFF	TGTGCCACCAGGACAGATAGGAACACCGGGGAGCTGTTTTTT
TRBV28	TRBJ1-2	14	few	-	CASSLGGLDYGYTF	TGTGCCAGCAGTTTGGGGGGGTTGGACTATGGCTACACCTTC
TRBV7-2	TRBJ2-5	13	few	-	CASSFSPSGTQYF	TGTGCCAGCAGCTTCTCACCTTCAGGGACCCAGTACTTC
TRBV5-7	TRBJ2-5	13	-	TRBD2	CASSGGGRETQYF	TGTGCCAGCAGCGGGGGGGGTAGGGAGACCCAGTACTTC
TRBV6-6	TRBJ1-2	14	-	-	CATGVGGGNYGYTF	TGTGCCACAGGGGTCGGGGGGGGGAACTATGGCTACACCTTC
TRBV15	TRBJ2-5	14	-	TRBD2	CATSREAGGGTQYF	TGTGCCACCAGCAGAGAAGCGGGAGGTGGGACCCAGTACTTC
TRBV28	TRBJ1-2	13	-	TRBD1	CASSSTGAYGYTF	TGTGCCAGCAGTTCGACAGGGGCGTATGGCTACACCTTC
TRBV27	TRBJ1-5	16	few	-	CASSFFSGGGNQPQHF	TGTGCCAGCAGTTTTTTCTCTGGGGGGGGCAATCAGCCCCAGCATTTT
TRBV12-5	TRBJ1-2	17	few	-	CASGLVLGLGQDYGYTF	TGTGCTAGTGGTTTGGTCCTGGGGTTGGGGCAGGACTATGGCTACACCTTC
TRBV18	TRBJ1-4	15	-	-	CASSRHPATNEKLFF	TGTGCCAGCTCCCGCCATCCGGCAACTAATGAAAAACTGTTTTTT
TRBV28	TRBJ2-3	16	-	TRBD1	CASSLSLGTVTDTQYF	TGTGCCAGCAGCCTTTCCCTCGGGACAGTCACAGATACGCAGTATTTT
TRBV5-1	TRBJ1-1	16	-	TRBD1	CASSPDWTGGLTEAFF	TGCGCCAGCAGCCCCGATTGGACAGGGGGCCTGACTGAAGCTTTCTTT
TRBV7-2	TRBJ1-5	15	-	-	CASSLTGFSNQPQHF	TGTGCCAGCAGCCTCACAGGGTTTAGCAATCAGCCCCAGCATTTT
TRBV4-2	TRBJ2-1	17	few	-	CASSQEAPVATYNEQFF	TGTGCCAGCAGCCAAGAAGCGCCGGTAGCGACCTACAATGAGCAGTTCTTC
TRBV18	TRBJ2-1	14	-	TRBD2	CASSPTSGSHEQFF	TGTGCCAGCTCACCCACTAGCGGGAGCCATGAGCAGTTCTTC
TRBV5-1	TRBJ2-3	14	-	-	CASSTLQGFDTQYF	TGCGCCAGCAGCACACTACAGGGCTTCGATACGCAGTATTTT
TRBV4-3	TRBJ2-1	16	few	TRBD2	CASSQRTSGLYNEQFF	TGCGCCAGCAGCCAACGGACTAGCGGGCTCTACAATGAGCAGTTCTTC
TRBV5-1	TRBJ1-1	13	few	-	CASSFDMNTEAFF	TGCGCCAGCAGCTTCGACATGAACACTGAAGCTTTCTTT
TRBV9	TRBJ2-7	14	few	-	CASSVEPGTHEQYF	TGTGCCAGCAGCGTAGAACCAGGAACCCACGAGCAGTACTTC
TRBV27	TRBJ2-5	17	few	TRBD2	CASSSPRVSGSRQTQYF	TGTGCCAGCAGTTCCCCCCGGGTTAGCGGGAGTCGTCAGACCCAGTACTTC